Listed here is a single T cell receptor (beta chain). Antigen unknown. The repertoire was sequenced with immunoSEQ multiplex PCR; TCRdb's copy has only in-frame clones and lacks some. The sample includes more than 100,000 clones, approximately 96% of them seen just once. This record belongs to a study of graft-versus-host responses after intestinal transplantation. Germline loops: CDR1 MDHEN, CDR2 SYDVKM. The CDR3 is 17 amino acids. With 3 bases clipped from V and 4 bases from J, the junction kept 11 bases outside the gene matches. The sample consisted of unstimulated CD8+ T cells sorted from spleen or lymph node cells, taken before intestinal transplant. The receptor was isolated from a human donor who received an intestinal transplant. The chain employs TRBV28 and TRBJ2-7; 11 nucleotides align to TRBD2. The CDR3 coding sequence is TGTGCCAGCAGTTTGTGGACTAGCGGGCCCTTAAGGTACGAGCAGTACTTC. Translation gives CASSLWTSGPLRYEQYF.